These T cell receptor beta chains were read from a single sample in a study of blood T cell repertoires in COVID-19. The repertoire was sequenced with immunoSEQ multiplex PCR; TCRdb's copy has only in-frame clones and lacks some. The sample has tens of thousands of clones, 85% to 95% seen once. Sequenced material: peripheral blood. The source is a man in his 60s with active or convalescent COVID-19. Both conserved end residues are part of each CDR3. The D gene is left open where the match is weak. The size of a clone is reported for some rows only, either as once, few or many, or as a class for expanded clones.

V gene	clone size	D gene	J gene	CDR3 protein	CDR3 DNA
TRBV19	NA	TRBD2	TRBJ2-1	CASSMAGDLNNEQFF	TGTGCCAGTAGTATGGCGGGGGACCTAAACAATGAGCAGTTCTTC
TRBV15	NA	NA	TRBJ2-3	CATSSMRAPDTQYF	TGTGCCACCAGCAGTATGAGGGCCCCAGATACGCAGTATTTT
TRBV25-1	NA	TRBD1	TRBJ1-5	CARRGTGGYYSNQPQHF	TGTGCCAGGAGGGGGACAGGCGGGTATTATAGCAATCAGCCCCAGCATTTT
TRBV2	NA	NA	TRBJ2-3	CASDRGTDTQYF	TGTGCCAGCGACAGAGGAACAGATACGCAGTATTTT
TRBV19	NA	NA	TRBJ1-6	CASSKPQGADNSPLHF	TGTGCCAGTAGTAAGCCACAGGGAGCCGATAATTCACCCCTCCACTTT
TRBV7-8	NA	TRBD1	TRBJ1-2	CASSLATGDHYGYTF	TGTGCCAGCAGCTTAGCGACAGGGGACCACTATGGCTACACCTTC
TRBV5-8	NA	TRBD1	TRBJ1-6	CASSWTGANSPLHF	TGTGCCAGCAGCTGGACAGGGGCTAATTCACCCCTCCACTTT
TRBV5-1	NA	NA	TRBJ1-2	CASSLAGVGLNGYTF	TGCGCCAGCAGCTTGGCAGGGGTCGGCCTAAATGGCTACACCTTC
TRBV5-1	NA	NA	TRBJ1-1	CASSLQGNTEAFF	TGCGCCAGCAGCTTACAGGGTAACACTGAAGCTTTCTTT
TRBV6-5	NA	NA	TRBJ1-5	CASSLQVSNQPQHF	TGTGCCAGCAGTCTACAGGTTAGCAATCAGCCCCAGCATTTT
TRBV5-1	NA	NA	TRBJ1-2	CASRKGGADGYTF	TGCGCCAGCAGAAAGGGCGGGGCTGATGGCTACACCTTC
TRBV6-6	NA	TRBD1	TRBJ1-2	CASSYSPDRTYTF	TGTGCCAGCAGTTACTCCCCGGACAGGACCTACACCTTC
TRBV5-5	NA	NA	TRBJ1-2	CASSLAGVGYGYTF	TGTGCCAGCAGCTTGGCCGGGGTTGGGTATGGCTACACCTTC
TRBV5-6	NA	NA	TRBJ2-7	CASSRDYEQYF	TGTGCCAGCAGCCGGGACTACGAGCAGTACTTC
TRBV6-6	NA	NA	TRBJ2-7	CASSYSDGEQYF	TGTGCCAGCAGTTATAGCGACGGCGAGCAGTACTTC
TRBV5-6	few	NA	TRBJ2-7	CASSLAGITYEQYF	TGTGCCAGCAGCTTGGCGGGGATTACCTACGAGCAGTACTTC
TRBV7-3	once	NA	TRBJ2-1	CASSLNSNNEQFF	TGTGCCAGCAGCTTAAACTCGAACAATGAGCAGTTCTTC
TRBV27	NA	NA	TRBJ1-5	CASSFGSGGVYGPQHF	TGTGCCAGCAGTTTTGGGTCGGGGGGCGTATATGGGCCCCAGCATTTT
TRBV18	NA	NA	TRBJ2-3	CASSPRPRGRTDTQYF	TGTGCCAGCTCACCACGGCCCAGGGGTCGCACAGATACGCAGTATTTT
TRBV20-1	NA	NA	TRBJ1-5	CSASAQYNQPQHF	TGCAGTGCTAGTGCCCAGTACAATCAGCCCCAGCATTTT
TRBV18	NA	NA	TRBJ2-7	CASSPAAGYEQYF	TGTGCCAGCTCACCAGCTGCAGGGTACGAGCAGTACTTC
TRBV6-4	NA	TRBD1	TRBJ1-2	CASSDLRDRVRNYGYTF	TGTGCCAGCAGTGACCTCCGGGACAGGGTAAGGAACTATGGCTACACCTTC
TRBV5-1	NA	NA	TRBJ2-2	CASSLEGGTTGELFF	TGCGCCAGCAGCTTGGAGGGGGGGACCACCGGAGAGCTGTTTTTT
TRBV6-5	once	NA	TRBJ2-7	CASSNPLDSPYEQYF	TGTGCCAGCAGTAATCCATTGGACAGCCCCTACGAGCAGTACTTC
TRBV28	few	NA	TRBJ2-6	CASRETGASGANVLTF	TGTGCCAGCAGGGAGACAGGAGCCTCTGGGGCCAACGTCCTGACTTTC
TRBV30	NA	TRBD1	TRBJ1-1	CAWSVLTGIGEAFF	TGTGCCTGGAGTGTACTGACAGGGATCGGTGAAGCTTTCTTT
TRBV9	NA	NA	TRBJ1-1	CASSVAGLPGVNTEAFF	TGTGCCAGCAGCGTAGCAGGTCTTCCAGGGGTAAACACTGAAGCTTTCTTT
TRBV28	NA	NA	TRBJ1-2	CASSKDSAGYTF	TGTGCCAGCAGTAAGGACTCGGCGGGCTACACCTTC
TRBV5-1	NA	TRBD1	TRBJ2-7	CASSSRDRGTLTYEQYF	TGCGCCAGCAGCTCCCGGGACAGGGGTACCCTAACCTACGAGCAGTACTTC
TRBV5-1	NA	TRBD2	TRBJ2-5	CASSPTSGSKEETQYF	TGCGCCAGCAGCCCGACTAGCGGGAGTAAGGAAGAGACCCAGTACTTC
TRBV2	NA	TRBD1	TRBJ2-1	CASSVTRRQGARNEQFF	TGTGCCAGCAGCGTAACGCGGAGGCAGGGGGCGCGGAATGAGCAGTTCTTC
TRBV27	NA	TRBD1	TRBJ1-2	CASSVGQGRGSYTF	TGTGCCAGCAGTGTGGGACAGGGAAGAGGAAGCTACACCTTC
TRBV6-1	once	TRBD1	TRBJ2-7	CASRQGAEEQYF	TGTGCCAGCAGACAGGGGGCAGAGGAGCAGTACTTC
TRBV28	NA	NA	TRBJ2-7	CASHFNGAGAYEQYF	TGTGCCAGCCACTTTAACGGGGCAGGGGCCTACGAGCAGTACTTC
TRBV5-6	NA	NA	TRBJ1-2	CASSLVPGRANYGYTF	TGTGCCAGCAGCTTGGTCCCAGGGCGTGCTAACTATGGCTACACCTTC
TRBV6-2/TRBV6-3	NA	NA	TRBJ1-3	CASSTSRQEGRNTIYF	TGTGCCAGCAGTACCTCTCGACAGGAAGGAAGAAACACCATATATTTT